This TCR beta chain was found in a study of CD8 T cells in Susac syndrome. The J segment lost 4 bases and the V segment lost 4 bases, leaving 9 bases of the junction unmatched. This CDR3 region has 16 residues. CDR1 and CDR2 from the germline V gene are SGHDN and FVKESK. It was with random hexamers that about 0.45 to 1 ug RNA was reverse transcribed. The method of amplification for TCR beta CDR3 was immunoSEQ multiplex PCR, covering 54 Vbeta and 13 Jbeta. TCRdb itself ran the immunoSEQ multiplex PCR reads through MiXCR, one entry per CDR3 protein. The table lists more than 150,000 distinct CDR3 sequences, about 95% of them singletons, with roughly 0.14% in the top ten.

The sequence was collected from a human donor in good health. Sequencing was carried out using CD4+ T cells from PBMCs. The gene calls are TRBV14 and TRBJ2-3; 9 bases map to TRBD1. CDR3 sequence reads: CASSLSGTGRSDTQYF. Here the CDR3 DNA reads TGTGCCAGCAGCCTCTCCGGGACAGGGAGATCAGATACGCAGTATTTT.